Sequencing of this TCR beta chain was carried out in a study of blood T cells in healthy people across ages. Study-wide findings and caveats: Per million T cells, TCR beta diversity dropped about linearly as age rose. The long-lived group displayed more naive CD4+ cells, plus higher diversity, than the aged donors did.

This clonotype was recorded a few times. The target antigen is unknown. The V and J ends lost 1 base and 7 bases respectively, with 7 bases between them. The CDR3 runs 11 residues. CDR1 and CDR2 (germline): DFQATT, SNEGSKA (reference sequence). A sample-barcoded 5' primer and a J-beta primer mix were used in a second PCR of about 7 to 12 cycles. Via MiXCR, TCRdb re-called the 5' RACE reads, giving one row per CDR3 protein. Counted here are 800,000 to 1,000,000 distinct CDR3 sequences, 45% to 50% occurring once; the ten biggest clones make up roughly 13%. The TCR comes from a young man in good health. The rearrangement uses TRBV20-1 and TRBJ1-2; D call uncertain. Sample: blood. This CDR3 is CSARAVPGYTF. The CDR3 nucleotides are TGCAGTGCTAGAGCGGTACCTGGCTACACCTTC.